The clone carrying this T cell receptor (beta chain) was seen only a few times. In the original analysis: Researchers report that nucleated cell counts were estimated from reference gene primer amplification. Produced via immunoSEQ multiplex PCR; TCRdb's table is partial and in-frame only. For V, J and clone size, that table is used; D and trimming come from the DNA. Found here are some 90,000 clones, roughly 85% of them singletons; the top ten hold approximately 10%. The data originate from a study of blood T cell repertoires in COVID-19. Study-level background: The origin of the acute and convalescent COVID-19 samples was the United States, Italy and Spain. Nucleic acid was either cDNA or gDNA, and it came from T cells, B-cell-depleted T cells, or PBMCs.

V was cut by 0 bases and J by 4 bases, with 22 bases left in between. Germline CDR1 is LGHDT and CDR2 is YNNKEL (reference sequence). This CDR3 region has 18 residues. The sequencing input was peripheral blood. The gene calls are TRBV3-1 (or the pseudogene TRBV3-2) and TRBJ2-7, with D possibly being TRBD2 (6 bases). This TCR came from a human donor in a cohort sampled during active COVID-19. The DNA for the CDR3 is TGTGCCAGCAGCCAAGATCCCCTCGGGGGACGGAGATCTTACGAGCAGTACTTC. Translating gives CASSQDPLGGRRSYEQYF.